This record concerns one T cell receptor (beta chain) sequence. Antigen specificity is unknown. In TCRdb, the reads were re-called with MiXCR into one record per CDR3 protein. This table holds about 310,000 distinct CDR3 sequences, around 9.1% found once. The data stem from a study of T cell repertoires in cytomegalovirus infection. Study summary: Matching HLA type, along with CMV infection, was indicated by public TCR beta signatures.

Study-wide results and caveats: The cumulative frequency of public TCR beta families identified carriers of CMV plus the relevant HLA. What dominated the ex vivo response were HLA-C-restricted CMV-specific TCR beta clonotypes.

CDR1 DFQATT and CDR2 SNEGSKA come from the germline V gene (reference sequence). CDR3 length equals 15 residues. Trimming shortened V by 2 bases and J by 1 base, and 9 bases separated the two germline ends. The sample comprised PBMCs. This receptor was taken from a human donor in good health (CMV status not recorded). Some clones in this sample may be carry-over from other donors' samples. This chain uses TRBV20-1 with TRBJ2-6; D may be TRBD1 (6 bases). The CDR3 loop is CSARQTGSGANVLTF. CDR3 DNA sequence: TGCAGTGCTAGACAAACAGGGTCTGGGGCCAACGTCCTGACTTTC.